This entry lists 12 T cell receptor beta chains sequenced from one sample in a study of T cells after yellow fever vaccination. TCRdb reprocessed the 5' RACE reads with MiXCR, giving one entry per CDR3 protein. The sample has around 260,000 distinct CDR3 sequences; 5.2% are singletons. Sequences were derived from CD4+ T cells sorted from PBMCs, sampled on the day of the yellow fever booster vaccination. All receptors derive from a young man who received the YFV17D yellow fever vaccine.

A few counts support this clonotype. The V call is TRBV5-4, the J call TRBJ2-5, with TRBD2 matching over 11 bases. The CDR3 is 16 residues long. V was pared by 3 bases and J by 1 base, with 5 bases of the junction left unmatched. Germline V gene lookup returns CDR1 SGHNT and CDR2 YYREEE (reference sequence). The CDR3 sequence is CASSSTSGGFQETQYF. The DNA for the CDR3 is TGTGCCAGCAGCTCCACTAGCGGGGGTTTCCAAGAGACCCAGTACTTC. The complete variable domain, with remaining parts taken from reference TRBV5-4 and TRBJ2-5, reads ETGVTQSPTHLIKTRGQQVTLRCSSQSGHNTVSWYQQALGQGPQFIFQYYREEENGRGNFPPRFSGLQFPNYSSELNVNALELDDSALYLCASSSTSGGFQETQYFGPGTRLLVL.

The rearrangement joins TRBV7-9 to TRBJ1-6; D is possibly TRBD1 (5 bases). CDR1 and CDR2 (germline): SEHNR, FQNEAQ (reference sequence). The CDR3 extends over 14 amino acids. V lost 5 bases to trimming and J lost 8 bases, with 13 bases between them. The CDR3 loop is CASSRGWGYSPLHF. The CDR3 DNA reads as TGTGCCAGCAGCCGCGGTTGGGGGTATTCACCCCTCCACTTT.

This clonotype came up a few times. This chain uses TRBV12-3 or TRBV12-4 with TRBJ1-4; a weak D match, TRBD1 (5 bases). There are 14 residues in the CDR3. With 4 bases removed from V and 8 bases from J, the gap between germline ends came to 14 bases. The CDR3 spells CASSYRMTGEKLFF. The CDR3 nucleotides read TGTGCCAGCAGTTACAGGATGACTGGGGAAAAACTGTTTTTT.

The rearrangement joins TRBV7-2 to TRBJ2-2; perhaps TRBD1 as D (7 bases). The CDR3 is made up of 16 amino acids. Germline assignment: CDR1 SGHTA and CDR2 FQGNSA. V was trimmed by 5 bases and J by 0 bases, leaving 13 bases between them. The CDR3 loop reads CASSPGGTANTGELFF. The CDR3 DNA reads as TGTGCCAGCAGCCCAGGAGGGACAGCGAACACCGGGGAGCTGTTTTTT. Based on the CDR3 plus reference TRBV7-2 and TRBJ2-2, the full variable domain is GAGVSQSPSNKVTEKGKDVELRCDPISGHTALYWYRQSLGQGLEFLIYFQGNSAPDKSGLPSDRFSAERTGGSVSTLTIQRTQQEDSAVYLCASSPGGTANTGELFFGEGSRLTVL.

Ten or more counts support this clonotype. V is TRBV6-5 and J is TRBJ2-7, with D perhaps matching TRBD1 or TRBD2 (6 bases each). V gave up 0 bases and J gave up 2 bases, with 14 bases separating them. CDR1 is MNHEY, CDR2 SVGAGI, per germline. The CDR3 is 16 residues long. The CDR3 sequence is CASSYSELGGTYEQYF. The CDR3 DNA reads TGTGCCAGCAGTTACTCGGAGCTAGGGGGGACCTACGAGCAGTACTTC.

This clonotype was found a few times. The gene calls are TRBV24-1 and TRBJ2-2; 9 nucleotides align to TRBD1. The CDR3 spans 15 residues. Looked up from germline, CDR1 is KGHDR and CDR2 is SFDVKD. The trim removed 3 bases at V and 7 bases at J, leaving 5 bases unmatched. Written as DNA, the CDR3 is TGTGCCACCAGTGATACACAGGGGGCGGTCGGGGAGCTGTTTTTT. This sequence encodes CATSDTQGAVGELFF.

The chain has TRBV28 and TRBJ2-5; D remains unclear. V was pared by 7 bases and J by 7 bases, with 10 bases between. This CDR3 spans 11 amino acids. Germline V CDR1 and CDR2: MDHEN, SYDVKM. This CDR3 is CASNGRRTQYF. CDR3 DNA sequence: TGTGCCAGCAATGGGCGGAGGACCCAGTACTTC. The full variable domain, in which reference TRBV28 and TRBJ2-5 provide the parts outside the CDR3, is DVKVTQSSRYLVKRTGEKVFLECVQDMDHENMFWYRQDPGLGLRLIYFSYDVKMKEKGDIPEGYSVSREKKERFSLILESASTNQTSMYLCASNGRRTQYFGPGTRLLVL.

This chain's CDR3 is CASSLGRRGLDTIYF. The DNA of the CDR3 is TGCGCCAGCAGCTTGGGGCGGCGGGGGCTCGACACCATATATTTT. The chain recombines TRBV5-1 with TRBJ1-3; D may be TRBD1 (6 bases). Per germline, CDR1 SGHRS and CDR2 YFSETQ. V gave up 0 bases and J gave up 8 bases, with 15 bases separating them. The CDR3 extends over 15 amino acids.

This clonotype was recorded many times. The V gene is TRBV6-2 or TRBV6-3, the J gene TRBJ2-7, with D hard to call. CDR1 and CDR2 (germline): MNHEY, SVGEGT. The CDR3 is made up of 11 amino acids. V lost 8 bases and J 2 bases, leaving 7 bases between the germline ends. In nucleotides, the CDR3 is TGTGCCAGCGGTATACCCTACGAGCAGTACTTC. Translating gives CASGIPYEQYF.

Only a few counts were recorded for this clonotype. The chain has TRBV11-2 and TRBJ2-2; no reliable D call. Trimming shortened V by 2 bases and J by 7 bases, and 8 bases separated the two germline ends. Germline V gives CDR1 SGHAT, CDR2 FQNNGV. The CDR3 covers 13 residues. The CDR3 loop is CASSLNQDGELFF. The CDR3 DNA is TGTGCCAGCAGCTTAAATCAGGACGGGGAGCTGTTTTTT.

Ten or more counts support this clonotype. The rearrangement joins TRBV11-2 to TRBJ1-1; 10 bases align to TRBD1. Losses at the gene ends were 1 base for V and 10 bases for J; bases not matched to a gene: 6. CDR1 is SGHAT and CDR2 is FQNNGV in the germline V gene. This CDR3 has 14 residues. CDR3 DNA sequence: TGTGCCAGCAGCTTAGGGGGACAGGGGCTAGGAGCTTTCTTT. It translates to CASSLGGQGLGAFF. Supplemented by reference TRBV11-2 and TRBJ1-1, the full variable domain reads EAGVAQSPRYKIIEKRQSVAFWCNPISGHATLYWYQQILGQGPKLLIQFQNNGVVDDSQLPKDRFSAERLKGVDSTLKIQPAKLEDSAVYLCASSLGGQGLGAFFGQGTRLTVV.

The chain has TRBV6-6 and TRBJ1-1, with TRBD1 identical over 7 bases. The CDR3 runs 14 residues. The V gene end was trimmed by 7 bases and the J gene end by 6 bases; junction bases not matched to a gene: 11. Germline-derived CDR1 and CDR2 are MNHNY and SVGAGI (reference sequence). As DNA, the CDR3 is TGTGCCAGCACCCTCCTTGGGGGACAGTCTGAAGCTTTCTTT. This codes for CASTLLGGQSEAFF.